This passage covers 23 T cell receptor beta chains from one sample sequenced in a study of CXCR3-negative and CXCR3-positive naive CD8 T cells. These receptors lack a known antigen. Study results and limitations: A higher hydrophobicity marked the TRB CDR3s of CXCR3-positive naive cells versus CXCR3-negative naive cells.

The TRB cDNA libraries were prepared by 5' RACE with UMI labels. TCRdb re-called the 5' RACE reads, yielding one record per CDR3 amino acid sequence without DNA. The sample shows around 150,000 distinct CDR3 sequences, and about 0.37% sits with its ten largest clones. Sequencing input: naive CXCR3+ CD8+ T cells from blood. The subset here: CD45RO-CCR7+CD27+CD95- naive CD8+ T cells expressing CXCR3 (TNR3+). The receptors were gathered from a human donor in good health. Some clones in this sample may be carry-over from other donors' samples.

The V call is TRBV5-1, the J call TRBJ2-3; TCRdb's D call of TRBD2 is untestable without DNA. This CDR3 region has 14 residues. The V gene's germline CDR1 is SGHRS and CDR2 YFSETQ. The CDR3 sequence is CASSPGLDEDTQYF.

The V gene is TRBV6-5, the J gene TRBJ1-1. Per the germline V gene, CDR1 is MNHEY and CDR2 is SVGAGI. The CDR3 length is 13 residues. The CDR3 spells CASSYEEGTEAFF.

The gene calls are TRBV29-1 and TRBJ2-2; lacking DNA, the TRBD2 call made by TCRdb goes unchecked. Germline-derived CDR1 and CDR2 are SQVTM and ANQGSEA. CDR3 size: 16 residues. CDR3 sequence: CSVTNSGGLITGELFF.

The CDR3 is CASSGKAGKTYEQYF. V usage is TRBV9 and J usage is TRBJ2-7; checking the TCRdb D call of TRBD2 is not possible without DNA. The V gene's germline CDR1 is SGDLS and CDR2 YYNGEE. The CDR3 spans 15 residues.

The V call is TRBV12-3 or TRBV12-4, the J call TRBJ2-6; checking the TCRdb D call of TRBD1 is not possible without DNA. CDR3 length equals 16 residues. CDR3 region: CASTPGAGAGANVLTF.

CDR3: CASLGTAKSEIYGYTF. The chain uses TRBV28 and TRBJ1-2; the TCRdb D gene call, TRBD1, has no DNA to confirm it. There are 16 residues in the CDR3. The germline V gene has CDR1 MDHEN and CDR2 SYDVKM.

The J gene is TRBJ1-2, the V gene TRBV5-5; TCRdb's D call of TRBD1 is untestable without DNA. CDR3 length: 15 residues. Germline V gene sequence: CDR1 SGHKS, CDR2 YYEKEE (reference sequence). CDR3 loop: CASSFAPGGLYGYTF.

This sequence joins TRBV6-5 and TRBJ2-2. The CDR3 is made up of 14 amino acids. The V gene's germline CDR1 is MNHEY and CDR2 SVGAGI. CDR3 residues: CASTPGHNTGELFF.

V and J are TRBV28 and TRBJ2-1; there is no DNA to check the TCRdb D call of TRBD1. This CDR3 contains 15 residues. Per germline, CDR1 MDHEN and CDR2 SYDVKM. The CDR3 is CASSPHPGTRTEQFF. The variable domain in full, completed from reference TRBV28 and TRBJ2-1, reads DVKVTQSSRYLVKRTGEKVFLECVQDMDHENMFWYRQDPGLGLRLIYFSYDVKMKEKGDIPEGYSVSREKKERFSLILESASTNQTSMYLCASSPHPGTRTEQFFGPGTRLTVL.

The chain combines TRBV2 with TRBJ2-3; TCRdb designates TRBD1, a call that cannot be tested without DNA. Germline V CDR1 and CDR2: SNHLY, FYNNEI. This CDR3 is 16 amino acids long. This chain's CDR3 is CASKEPRVTITDTQYF.

The chain is built from TRBV20-1 and TRBJ2-1; the TCRdb call, TRBD2, lacks DNA for checking. The CDR3 sequence is 15 residues long. The germline V gene encodes CDR1 DFQATT and CDR2 SNEGSKA (reference sequence). The chain's CDR3 is CSARDQLAGGGEQFF.

This rearrangement joins TRBV11-2 to TRBJ2-1. CDR1 and CDR2 from the germline V gene are SGHAT and FQNNGV. This CDR3 region has 13 residues. The CDR3 here is CASSLVLPNEQFF.

This chain links TRBV4-1 with TRBJ2-7; the D gene TCRdb calls, TRBD1, cannot be checked with no DNA. Looked up from germline, CDR1 is MGHRA and CDR2 is YSYEKL. This CDR3 has 13 amino acids. CDR3 residues: CASSGTEGYEQYF.

V and J are TRBV29-1 and TRBJ2-1. Germline loops: CDR1 SQVTM, CDR2 ANQGSEA. The CDR3 has 14 amino acids. The CDR3 region is CSGIDSGSYNEQFF.

The genes are TRBV5-4 and TRBJ2-5; TCRdb gives TRBD1 as the D gene, but with no DNA this cannot be confirmed. The CDR3 covers 16 residues. Germline V gives CDR1 SGHNT, CDR2 YYREEE (reference sequence). The CDR3 spells CASRHRGLYPTETQYF.

The J gene is TRBJ1-5, the V gene TRBV7-9. The CDR3 covers 14 residues. CDR1 is SEHNR and CDR2 is FQNEAQ in the germline V gene (reference sequence). The chain's CDR3 is CASSADGFNQPQHF. The entire variable domain, with the rest obtained from reference TRBV7-9 and TRBJ1-5, is as follows: DTGVSQNPRHKITKRGQNVTFRCDPISEHNRLYWYRQTLGQGPEFLTYFQNEAQLEKSRLLSDRFSAERPKGSFSTLEIQRTEQGDSAMYLCASSADGFNQPQHFGDGTRLSIL.

This rearrangement joins TRBV29-1 to TRBJ2-7; with no DNA, the TCRdb D assignment of TRBD1 cannot be verified. The CDR3 spans 13 residues. The germline CDR1 and CDR2 sequences are SQVTM and ANQGSEA. CDR3 in amino acids: CSVMTGGDYEQYF.

J is TRBJ1-1 and V is TRBV19; TCRdb indicates TRBD1, and absent DNA this call remains unverified. From germline, CDR1 is LNHDA and CDR2 SQIVND (reference sequence). The CDR3 is 17 amino acids. The CDR3 spells CASSISRAGGKNTEAFF.

V is TRBV12-3 or TRBV12-4 and J is TRBJ2-2; TCRdb indicates TRBD1, and absent DNA this call remains unverified. The CDR3 is 16 amino acids. The CDR3 protein is CASTISGHSHTGELFF.

This sequence joins TRBV6-2 or TRBV6-3 and TRBJ2-1. Per germline, CDR1 MNHEY and CDR2 SVGEGT. This CDR3 is built from 15 residues. The CDR3 loop is CASSPTGTPYNEQFF.

The chain links TRBV20-1 to TRBJ2-1; the TCRdb call, TRBD2, lacks DNA for checking. Germline V gene sequence: CDR1 DFQATT, CDR2 SNEGSKA (reference sequence). The CDR3 runs to 17 residues. The CDR3 protein is CSARAPHSEAGVNEQFF.

V gene TRBV12-3 or TRBV12-4 combines with J gene TRBJ2-7; as DNA is missing, the TRBD1 call by TCRdb cannot be tested. This CDR3 contains 14 residues. CDR3 loop: CASSFEDRFYEQYF.

This chain uses TRBV9 with TRBJ1-1; TCRdb indicates TRBD1, and absent DNA this call remains unverified. Germline values: CDR1 SGDLS, CDR2 YYNGEE. The CDR3 length is 16 residues. This chain's CDR3 is CASSPPGVSMNTEAFF.